This paragraph reports one T cell receptor (beta chain). Its antigen is not identified. These data are taken from a study of response to subunit inactivated influenza vaccine. Whole-study findings and limits: Only a handful of new T cells, the authors suggested, are recruited with each seasonal influenza vaccination.

The CDR3 is made up of 16 amino acids. In germline, CDR1 is DFQATT, CDR2 SNEGSKA (reference sequence). The germline V and J ends were trimmed by 0 bases and 5 bases, with 19 bases remaining between them. A single record per CDR3 protein comes from TCRdb applying MiXCR to the RT-PCR reads. The sample consists of some 640,000 distinct CDR3 sequences, approximately 15% of them appearing once. The genes are TRBV20-1 and TRBJ2-5, with D perhaps matching TRBD2 (6 bases). The source material was PBMCs from blood, sampled approximately 15 days before vaccination. The receptor comes from a man aged 50 to 59 who received an inactivated influenza vaccine. CDR3 protein: CSARDSLSGVWETQYF. The CDR3 DNA is TGCAGTGCTAGAGACTCCTTATCGGGGGTTTGGGAGACCCAGTACTTC.